These T cell receptor beta chains were read from a single sample in a study of cytotoxic CD8 clonotypes in ibrutinib-treated CLL. The table came from immunoSEQ multiplex PCR; TCRdb's copy has only in-frame clones and leaves some out. The sample has about 140,000 clones; 70% to 80% are singletons. The material was PBMCs, obtained after 12 months of ibrutinib treatment. These receptors all come from a human donor with chronic lymphocytic leukemia. The conserved cysteine and the conserved F or W are not part of the CDR3 here.

v_call,j_call,cdr3_aa
TRBV30,TRBJ2-3,AWRATGGGTDTQY
TRBV2,TRBJ2-7,ASSGGYEQY
TRBV27,TRBJ2-5,ASRGLAETQY
TRBV27,TRBJ2-4,ASSSGGQGVMQY
TRBV7-8,TRBJ2-7,ASSLVQNYEQY
TRBV29-1,TRBJ2-3,SAEGRAGGPDTQY
TRBV19,TRBJ1-1,ASIRPGFSEAF
TRBV7-2,TRBJ1-3,ASSQGWGSGNTIY
TRBV11-2,TRBJ2-5,ASSSPGSGVQETQY
TRBV2,TRBJ2-7,ASSGVTSTTYEQY
TRBV9,TRBJ2-3,ASSVVPTTDTQY
TRBV27,TRBJ2-3,ASASTDTQY
TRBV11-2,TRBJ2-1,ASSSWHDEQF
TRBV7-2,TRBJ1-4,ASSIYNEKLF
TRBV6-6,TRBJ1-1,ASSYRGPGTTEAF
TRBV28,TRBJ1-4,ASSSPFWGQEEKLF
TRBV6-5,TRBJ1-5,ASSPTGQPQH
TRBV5-1,TRBJ1-1,ASSFGQGDLYTEAF
TRBV14,TRBJ1-2,ASSPPGQGEYGYT
TRBV5-6,TRBJ2-7,ASSVGTSYEQY
TRBV20-1,TRBJ2-5,SGHHGGTQY
TRBV14,TRBJ1-3,ASSQDAWLTWGNTIY
TRBV7-2,TRBJ2-7,ASRLAGAYEQY
TRBV28,TRBJ2-5,ASSSGTWGSQETQY
TRBV7-9,TRBJ1-5,ASSLGTVNQPQH
TRBV6-7,TRBJ2-7,PHKGPGEQY
TRBV30,TRBJ1-4,ASTGPNEKLF
TRBV19,TRBJ2-2,ASRTGLLGGRNTGELF
TRBV11-2,TRBJ2-7,ASSLGGGVLSYEQY
TRBV2,TRBJ2-3,ASSPGTGGLPTDTQY
TRBV2,TRBJ2-5,ASSESGWRDQETQY
TRBV27,TRBJ2-7,ASSPRGQGGNEQY
TRBV7-3,TRBJ2-2,ASSRFRGVPNTGELF
TRBV28,TRBJ2-7,ASSWGAPTGID
TRBV11-2,TRBJ1-4,ASSEGLTDYEKLF
TRBV6-5,TRBJ2-7,ASSYSPDRREQY
TRBV2,TRBJ2-7,ASSEGTGINEQY